The T cell receptor beta chain under discussion was sequenced for a study of PD-1 blockade in classical Hodgkin lymphoma. Assay: immunoSEQ multiplex PCR; the TCRdb copy retains only in-frame clones and omits some. The sample shows more than 40,000 clones, more than 70% of them seen only once. Each of the patients experienced relapse following autologous stem cell transplantation, and their brentuximab vedotin exposure differed. This clone has just one count. The V end was cut by 6 bases, the J end by 8 bases, with 14 bases between. The CDR3 sequence is 12 residues long. Germline CDR1 and CDR2: MDHEN and SYDVKM.

This material consisted of peripheral blood mononuclear cells (PBMCs), taken at baseline. The clonotype was recovered from a human donor with classical Hodgkin lymphoma. The chain is built from TRBV28 and TRBJ2-7, with unresolved D. Here the CDR3 reads CASSLNTVKQYF. Here the CDR3 DNA reads TGTGCCAGCAGCCTAAACACGGTGAAGCAGTACTTC.